This T cell receptor beta chain was sequenced in a study of cytomegalovirus exposure and HLA in healthy donors (TCRdb year 2017). Background for the entire study: In an earlier analysis of some 610 of the donors, roughly 300 Gb of sequence data and 100 million or so unique TCR beta sequences from 150 million to 200 million T cells were reported. The study aimed to test whether cataloging public T cell receptors could reveal signatures of past pathogen exposure. Along with the roughly 670-subject first cohort, a separate validation cohort of about 110 different subjects was used. About 5 DR-DQ haplotypes were handled as single units for association and clustering, since linkage in the cohort was strong. Using immunosequencing, the study profiled T cell repertoires from some 670 subjects and related those repertoires to cytomegalovirus serostatus. A later genetic analysis used genome-wide SNP genotypes for about three fifths of the roughly 700 donors, treating that subset as a discovery cohort. All discovery cohort repertoires had been generated on a single sequencing platform. Among the roughly 400 genotyped donors, approximately 81% belonged to the genetic ancestry cluster associated with self-reported Caucasian donors. A later analysis re-examined previously published TCR beta repertoires from around 670 donors and added high-resolution HLA genotyping to investigate patterns of TCR occurrence. The number of donors typed differed by locus, with 629-630 for A, B, C, DRB1 and DQB1, 522 for DQA1, about 610 for DPA1, and some 470 for DPB1. An early release covering over 500 HLA-typed donors comprised approximately 290 gigabases of sequencing data and around 80 million unique TCR sequences. HLA typing included class I and class II loci at four-digit resolution. To predict cytomegalovirus infection status, the study combined high-throughput TCR immunosequencing, statistical association of individual TCRs with disease status, and machine learning. An earlier analysis of around 580 of the donors used high-throughput TCR beta sequencing to judge whether each TCR beta V gene segment behaved as functional or pseudogenic. Across 398 genotyped donors of the cohort, an average of approximately 200,000 unique TCR beta nucleotide sequences per donor were sequenced, and roughly a sixth of those sequences were non-productive. Donor age, sex, ethnicity and CMV serostatus were compiled together with the repertoire data. In the later analysis, no new phenotypic data were used to find candidate immune exposures; instead, reliance was placed on TCR beta sequences and their occurrence across donors.

The paper's findings and limits, for the study overall: In a later analysis, HLA-associated TCR beta chains were found to be more clonally expanded and to have lower generation probabilities than equally common non-associated chains. The earlier analysis of fewer than 750 of the donors excluded approximately 17 rarely observed V segments, including chromosome 9 orphons, because counts were too low. A total of 150 to 200 TCR beta chains were listed by the study as associated with cytomegalovirus. In a later analysis, several top co-occurrence clusters were reported to appear linked to parvovirus B19, influenza, CMV and Epstein-Barr virus. In both the original and validation cohorts, the classifier was reported to diagnose cytomegalovirus status with high specificity and sensitivity. The authors suggested that the approach could potentially be generalized to other disease states and immunological phenotypes. A few of the identified cytomegalovirus-associated TCR beta chains were confirmed in vitro to be specific for cytomegalovirus antigens. An association between a missense DCLRE1C variant and V-gene and J-gene trimming of TCR beta chains was found in a later genetic analysis and replicated in an independent cohort. The only immune exposure information available for the cohort was CMV serostatus. The cohort was sequenced for TCR beta chains only, and without alpha or paired-chain data the features that could be detected were limited. In a later analysis, about 16,000 TCR beta sequences were associated with specific HLA alleles at a false discovery rate of 0.05. Assigning TCR associations to individual alleles was difficult when HLA alleles, especially DR and DQ, strongly co-occurred. Correlated functional status among segregating V segments might be attributable to linkage disequilibrium, but an unknown experimental factor could not be ruled out. A later analysis found that TCR association rates varied across HLA loci, with DRB1 alleles showing the most associated TCRs and HLA-C alleles the fewest. The sequencing pipeline was judged likely to have produced a cluster of highly shared sequence variants as a technical artifact. Because some donors lacked HLA typing at each locus, the association tests relied only on the typed subset. Broadly in line with IMGT annotations, most TCR beta V segments showed up in productive rearrangements about 90% or about 30% of the time in an earlier analysis of several hundred of the donors. In a later genetic analysis, fewer N-insertions in productive TCRs were reported among donors in an Asian-associated ancestry cluster than the roughly 700-donor mean. Most TCR sequences were observed very rarely across donors, whereas some public TCRs were present in many individuals. Most CMV-associated TCR beta chains appeared to be HLA-restricted in a later analysis, and the HLA associations seemed to be driven largely by CMV exposure. Presence/absence analyses assumed roughly uniform sequencing depth across donors, an assumption that may not hold. A further reported finding was that TCR beta sequences accurately predicted the HLA-A and HLA-B alleles for most subjects in the first cohort.

The cohort comprised fewer than 700 healthy bone marrow donors. Cohort members were all nominally healthy when sampled, although unrecorded immune exposures were likely present. The donor was CMV seronegative and was included in the group of about 350 seronegative cohort members. A peripheral blood sample was provided by each donor, and peripheral blood mononuclear cells were used for TCR beta sequencing. The Qiagen DNeasy Blood Extraction Kit was used to extract genomic DNA from the blood cell samples. The method was the immunoSEQ multiplex PCR assay. For the multiplex PCR, a mixture combining 60 forward primers for TCR Vbeta segments and 13 reverse primers for TCR Jbeta segments was used. Amplification of the CDR3 region of rearranged TCR beta genes was performed with a multiplex PCR assay on genomic DNA. The amplified TCR beta libraries were sequenced on the Illumina HiSeq System as 87-base-pair reads. On the study's bioinformatics: Across the 666 repertoires, a later analysis counted 80 million or so unique TCR beta chains, about 10 million of which were shared by at least two donors. A nearest-neighbor algorithm error-corrected the raw reads and collapsed the reads into unique sequences, merging closely related sequences to remove PCR and sequencing errors. Alignment of CDR3 sequences to IMGT reference sequences was used to assign V, D and J gene segments. For a sequence to be retained, a match of at least six nucleotides was required to both a V gene segment and a J gene segment. Rearrangements were called productive when the CDR3 lacked stop codons and stayed in frame with V and J; all others were non-productive. Following IMGT convention, CDR3 was defined as the stretch from the second conserved V-encoded cysteine up to the conserved J-encoded phenylalanine. In an earlier analysis of around 640 of the donors, sequences lacking an unambiguous match to a single V gene segment were excluded. An earlier analysis of 500 to 700 of the donors classified V segments as functional when productive rearrangements were above 56.7% and as segregating when the standard deviation between donors was above 5%. A statistical classification framework was built to diagnose cytomegalovirus status from the catalog of TCR beta chain sequences. In a later analysis, V and J genes were assigned by comparing TCR nucleotide sequences against IMGT/GENE-DB human TR gene sequences. The TCRdist pipeline was used in a later analysis to assign CDR3 sequences and most-parsimonious VDJ recombination scenarios. In a later analysis, each TCR beta chain was defined by its CDR3 amino acid sequence together with its V-gene family, and reads lacking a unique V-gene family were excluded. To address suspected cross-contamination and a sequencing artifact, a later analysis removed around 600 highly shared, low-generation-probability nucleotide sequences. In a later analysis, a clonal expansion index for each public chain was calculated from normalized within-repertoire ranks of inferred template counts. In a later analysis, generation probabilities were computed using a VDJ recombination model fitted to out-of-frame rearrangements, and the results were checked against IGoR. Hypergeometric tests were used in a later analysis to score TCR-TCR, TCR-HLA and TCR-CMV co-occurrence, with a repertoire-size bias correction applied to the TCR pairs. To estimate false discovery rates, a later analysis permuted the HLA or CMV assignments 20 times. In a later analysis, co-occurring TCRs were grouped using DBSCAN, with TCRdist sequence similarity added in when clustering inside HLA-allele-positive subsets. Repertoires with fewer than 30,000 or more than 120,000 public chains, plus five repertoires with anomalous nucleotide sharing, were excluded from co-occurrence clustering. TCRdb limited this immuneACCESS table to in-frame rearrangements with V and J called. A share of clones is missing; checked studies link under half to unresolved V genes, and the rest is unexplained. V, J and clone size derive from that table, while D and trimming were established from the DNA sequence. The sample includes 150,000 to 200,000 clones, with around 87% observed a single time. The top ten clones comprise roughly 1.9% of the sample.

About this clone: Its binding antigen is unknown. Base qualities are not provided; no much larger clone lies one nucleotide away.

Sequenced sample: PBMCs. This clonotype originated in a woman aged 18-29 years in good health and CMV-seronegative.

The CDR3 here reads CASSSLDRGGNEQFF. The DNA reads as follows: TGTGCCAGCAGTTCCCTGGACAGGGGCGGCAATGAGCAGTTCTTC. The chain uses TRBV6-5 and TRBJ2-1; TRBD1 matches 9 bases in the middle. The CDR3 numbers 15 residues from cysteine through phenylalanine. Of all the DNA, just the CDR3 is kept, 45 bases in frame from base 1. Ends trimmed: V by 4 bases, J by 6 bases; bases unmatched to a gene: 7. The germline V gene specifies MNHEY as CDR1 and SVGAGI as CDR2.